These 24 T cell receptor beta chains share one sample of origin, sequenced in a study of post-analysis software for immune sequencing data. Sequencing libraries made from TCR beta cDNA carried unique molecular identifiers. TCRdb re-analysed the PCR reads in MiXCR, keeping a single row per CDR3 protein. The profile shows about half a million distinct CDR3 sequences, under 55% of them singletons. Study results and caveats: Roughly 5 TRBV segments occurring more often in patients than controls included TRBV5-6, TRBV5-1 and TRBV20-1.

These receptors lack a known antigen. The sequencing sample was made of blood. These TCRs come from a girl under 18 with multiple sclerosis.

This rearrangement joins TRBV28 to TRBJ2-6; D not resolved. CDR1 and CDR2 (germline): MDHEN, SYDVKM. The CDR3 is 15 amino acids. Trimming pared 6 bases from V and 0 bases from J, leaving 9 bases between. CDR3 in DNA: TGTGCCAGCAGGTACACACGCTCTGGGGCCAACGTCCTGACTTTC. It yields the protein CASRYTRSGANVLTF.

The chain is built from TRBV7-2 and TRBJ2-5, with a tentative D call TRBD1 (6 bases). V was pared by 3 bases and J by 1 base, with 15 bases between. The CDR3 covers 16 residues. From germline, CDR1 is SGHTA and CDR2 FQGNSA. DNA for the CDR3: TGTGCCAGCAGCTTTTACAGGGAACAAGGCCAAGAGACCCAGTACTTC. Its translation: CASSFYREQGQETQYF.

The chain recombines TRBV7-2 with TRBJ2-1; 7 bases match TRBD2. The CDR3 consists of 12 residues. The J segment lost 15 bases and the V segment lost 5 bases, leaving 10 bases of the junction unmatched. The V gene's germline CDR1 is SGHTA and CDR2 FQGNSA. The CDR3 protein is CASSLQSGTPFF. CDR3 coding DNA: TGTGCCAGCAGCCTTCAGAGCGGGACGCCGTTCTTC.

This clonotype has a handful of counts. The CDR3 loop is CASSYQEDEQFF. CDR3 DNA sequence: TGCGCCAGCAGCTACCAAGAGGATGAGCAGTTCTTC. This chain links TRBV5-1 with TRBJ2-1; D not resolved. The CDR3 extends over 12 amino acids. Between the trimmed V and J ends, which lost 3 bases and 8 bases, there was a span of 9 bases. CDR1 is SGHRS and CDR2 is YFSETQ in the germline V gene.

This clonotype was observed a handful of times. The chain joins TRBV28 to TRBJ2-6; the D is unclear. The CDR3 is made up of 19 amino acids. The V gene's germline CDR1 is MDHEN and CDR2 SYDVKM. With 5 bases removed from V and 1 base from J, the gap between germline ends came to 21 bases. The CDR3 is CASSTIKGILGSGANVLTF. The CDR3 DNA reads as TGTGCCAGCAGTACCATAAAGGGCATCCTGGGGTCTGGGGCCAACGTCCTGACTTTC.

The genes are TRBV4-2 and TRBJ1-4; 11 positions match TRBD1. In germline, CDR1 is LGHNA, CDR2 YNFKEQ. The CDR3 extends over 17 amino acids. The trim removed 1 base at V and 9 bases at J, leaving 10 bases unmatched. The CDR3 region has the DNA TGTGCCAGCAGCCAAGGGACAGGGGGCTTTAGGGCTAAAAAACTGTTTTTT. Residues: CASSQGTGGFRAKKLFF.

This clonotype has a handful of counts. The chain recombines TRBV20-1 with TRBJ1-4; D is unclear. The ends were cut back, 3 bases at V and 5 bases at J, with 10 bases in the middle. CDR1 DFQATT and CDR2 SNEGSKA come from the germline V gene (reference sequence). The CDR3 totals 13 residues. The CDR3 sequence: CSASVRLNEKLFF. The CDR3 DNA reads TGCAGTGCTAGTGTCAGGCTAAATGAAAAACTGTTTTTT.

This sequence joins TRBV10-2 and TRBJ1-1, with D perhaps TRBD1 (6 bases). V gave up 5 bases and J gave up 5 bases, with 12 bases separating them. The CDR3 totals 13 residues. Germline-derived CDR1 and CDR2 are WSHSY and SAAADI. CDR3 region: CASSLGHPTEAFF. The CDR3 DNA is TGCGCCAGCAGTCTGGGACACCCGACTGAAGCTTTCTTT.

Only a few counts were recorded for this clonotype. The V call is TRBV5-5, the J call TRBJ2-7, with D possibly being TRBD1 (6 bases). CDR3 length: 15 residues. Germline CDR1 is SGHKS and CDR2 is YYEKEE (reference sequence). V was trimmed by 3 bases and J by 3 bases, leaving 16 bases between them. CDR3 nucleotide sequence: TGTGCCAGCAGCTCCGCACAGGGCTATTACTACGAGCAGTACTTC. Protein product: CASSSAQGYYYEQYF.

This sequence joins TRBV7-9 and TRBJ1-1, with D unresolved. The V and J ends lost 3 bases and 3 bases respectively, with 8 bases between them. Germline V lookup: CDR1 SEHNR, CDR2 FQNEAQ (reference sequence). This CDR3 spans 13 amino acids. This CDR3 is CASSFSGDTEAFF. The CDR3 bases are TGTGCCAGCAGCTTTAGCGGGGACACTGAAGCTTTCTTT.

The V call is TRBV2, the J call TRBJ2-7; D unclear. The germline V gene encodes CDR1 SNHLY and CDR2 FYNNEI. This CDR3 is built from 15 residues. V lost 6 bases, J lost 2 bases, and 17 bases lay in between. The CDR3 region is CASRRPDLGTYEQYF. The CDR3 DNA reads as TGTGCCAGCAGAAGACCGGACCTAGGGACCTACGAGCAGTACTTC.

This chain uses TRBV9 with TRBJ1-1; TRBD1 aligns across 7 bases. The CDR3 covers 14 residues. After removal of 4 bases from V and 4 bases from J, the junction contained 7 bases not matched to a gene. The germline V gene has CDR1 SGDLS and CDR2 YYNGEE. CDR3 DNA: TGTGCCAGCAGCATTCGACAGGGCGGCACTGAAGCTTTCTTT. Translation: CASSIRQGGTEAFF.

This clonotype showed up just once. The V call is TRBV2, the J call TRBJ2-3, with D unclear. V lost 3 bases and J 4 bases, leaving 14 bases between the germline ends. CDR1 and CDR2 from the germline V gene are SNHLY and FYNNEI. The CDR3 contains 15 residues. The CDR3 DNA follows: TGTGCCAGCAGTGAGCAGAATAGTGTTGCAGATACGCAGTATTTT. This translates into CASSEQNSVADTQYF.

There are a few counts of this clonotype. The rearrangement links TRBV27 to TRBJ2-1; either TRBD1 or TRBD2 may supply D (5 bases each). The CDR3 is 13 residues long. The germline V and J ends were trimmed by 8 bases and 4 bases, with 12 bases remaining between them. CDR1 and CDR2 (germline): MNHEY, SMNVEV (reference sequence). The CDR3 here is CASRDGLYNEQFF. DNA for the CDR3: TGTGCCAGCCGGGACGGATTATACAATGAGCAGTTCTTC.

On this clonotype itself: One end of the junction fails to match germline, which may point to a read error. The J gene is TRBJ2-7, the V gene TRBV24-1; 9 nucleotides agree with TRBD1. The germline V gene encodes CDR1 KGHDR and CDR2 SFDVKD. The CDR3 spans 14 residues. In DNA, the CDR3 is TGTGCCACCAGCCGGGACAGGGCCTCCCACGAGCAGTACTTC. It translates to CATSRDRASHEQYF.

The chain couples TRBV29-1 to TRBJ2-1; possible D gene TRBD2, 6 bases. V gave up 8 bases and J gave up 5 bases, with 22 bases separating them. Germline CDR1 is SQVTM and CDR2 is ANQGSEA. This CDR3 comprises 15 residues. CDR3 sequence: CSTRGGRERHNEQFF. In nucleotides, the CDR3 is TGCAGCACCCGGGGAGGCCGGGAGAGGCACAATGAGCAGTTCTTC.

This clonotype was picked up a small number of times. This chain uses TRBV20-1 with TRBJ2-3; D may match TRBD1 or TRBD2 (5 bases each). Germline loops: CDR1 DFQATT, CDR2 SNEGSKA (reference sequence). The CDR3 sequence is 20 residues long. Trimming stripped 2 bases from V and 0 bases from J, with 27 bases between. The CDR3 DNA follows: TGCAGTGCTAGACCCCGGGGCCTAGCCTTGATAGAGAGAAGCACAGATACGCAGTATTTT. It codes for CSARPRGLALIERSTDTQYF.

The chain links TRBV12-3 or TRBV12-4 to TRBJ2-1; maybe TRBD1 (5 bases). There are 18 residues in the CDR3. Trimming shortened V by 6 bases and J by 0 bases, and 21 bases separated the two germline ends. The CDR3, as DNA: TGTGCCAGCAGCCCAAGACAGCTTTCTTCTAACTCCTACAATGAGCAGTTCTTC. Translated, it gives CASSPRQLSSNSYNEQFF.

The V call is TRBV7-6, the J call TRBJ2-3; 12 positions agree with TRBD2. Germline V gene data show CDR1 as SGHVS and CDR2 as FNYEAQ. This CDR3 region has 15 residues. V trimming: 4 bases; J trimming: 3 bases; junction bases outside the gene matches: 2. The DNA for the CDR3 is TGTGCCAGCAGCTCCGGACTAGCGGGAACAGATACGCAGTATTTT. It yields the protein CASSSGLAGTDTQYF.

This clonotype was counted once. The DNA for the CDR3 is TGTGCCAGCAGGGGGACTAGCGTACGGGAGCAGTACTTC. It is translated as CASRGTSVREQYF. V is TRBV27 and J is TRBJ2-5; 10 positions match TRBD2. The CDR3 contains 13 residues. Losses at the gene ends were 6 bases for V and 11 bases for J; bases not matched to a gene: 9. From germline, CDR1 is MNHEY and CDR2 SMNVEV (reference sequence).

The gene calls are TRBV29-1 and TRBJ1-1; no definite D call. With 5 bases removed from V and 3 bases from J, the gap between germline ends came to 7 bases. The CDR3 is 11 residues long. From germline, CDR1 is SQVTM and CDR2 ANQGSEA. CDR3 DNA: TGCAGCGTTAGTGAGGACACTGAAGCTTTCTTT. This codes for CSVSEDTEAFF. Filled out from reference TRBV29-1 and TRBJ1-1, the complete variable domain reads SAVISQKPSRDICQRGTSLTIQCQVDSQVTMMFWYRQQPGQSLTLIATANQGSEATYESGFVIDKFPISRPNLTFSTLTVSNMSPEDSSIYLCSVSEDTEAFFGQGTRLTVV.

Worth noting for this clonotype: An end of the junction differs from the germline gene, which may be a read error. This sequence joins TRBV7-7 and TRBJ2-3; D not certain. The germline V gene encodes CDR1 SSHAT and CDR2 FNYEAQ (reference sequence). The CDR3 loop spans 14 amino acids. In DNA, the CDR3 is TGTGCTAGCAGCTTACGTGCCAGCACAGATACGCAGTATTTT. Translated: CASSLRASTDTQYF.

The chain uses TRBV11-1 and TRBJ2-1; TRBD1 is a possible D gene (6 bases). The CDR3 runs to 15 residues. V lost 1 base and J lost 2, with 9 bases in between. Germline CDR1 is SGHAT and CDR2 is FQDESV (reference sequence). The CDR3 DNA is TGTGCCAGCAGCTTAGGAGGGGGTCCCTACAATGAGCAGTTCTTC. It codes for CASSLGGGPYNEQFF.

CDR3 residues: CASSLRQVSYGYTF. CDR3 DNA: TGTGCCAGCAGCCTTAGACAGGTTTCCTATGGCTACACCTTC. The J gene is TRBJ1-2, the V gene TRBV7-2; TRBD1 might be the D (6 bases). Germline V gene lookup returns CDR1 SGHTA and CDR2 FQGNSA. CDR3 length equals 14 residues. V lost 5 bases and J 4 bases, leaving 14 bases between the germline ends.